The 20 T cell receptor beta chains in this list originate from one sample, sequenced in a study of T cell responses to AZD1222 COVID-19 vaccine. Assay: immunoSEQ multiplex PCR; the TCRdb copy retains only in-frame clones and omits some. The data contain more than 130,000 clones, 90% of them singletons. Sequencing used peripheral blood, obtained on day 0 of AZD1222 vaccination. The receptors shown here come from an adult in good health.

The V and J genes are TRBV28 and TRBJ1-5; D is ambiguous. Per germline, CDR1 MDHEN and CDR2 SYDVKM. Trimming left V 6 bases short and J 2 bases short, with 14 bases between. The CDR3 is 15 amino acids. This chain's CDR3 is CASRSPPSGNQPQHF. The CDR3, as DNA: TGTGCCAGCAGGAGCCCCCCGAGCGGCAATCAGCCCCAGCATTTT.

The sample holds one count of this clone. The chain has TRBV10-3 and TRBJ2-6, with a possible D match to TRBD1 (6 bases). Trimming shortened V by 0 bases and J by 2 bases, and 11 bases separated the two germline ends. The CDR3 extends over 17 amino acids. Germline V gives CDR1 ENHRY, CDR2 SYGVKD. The CDR3 spells CAISESTGIAGANVLTF. The CDR3 DNA reads TGTGCCATCAGTGAGTCGACAGGTATTGCTGGGGCCAACGTCCTGACTTTC.

The genes are TRBV5-1 and TRBJ1-2; D is unclear. V lost 0 bases to trimming and J lost 0 bases, with 9 bases between them. Germline V CDR1 and CDR2: SGHRS, YFSETQ. The CDR3 has 15 residues. The CDR3 bases are TGCGCCAGCAGCTTGGAGGGCAGGCCTAACTATGGCTACACCTTC. It specifies CASSLEGRPNYGYTF.

The CDR3 is CASSLDGGFGEKLFF. The DNA of the CDR3 is TGTGCCAGCAGCTTAGATGGGGGGTTTGGCGAAAAACTGTTTTTT. The chain employs TRBV11-1 and TRBJ1-4; tentatively, D is TRBD1 (5 bases). This CDR3 has 15 amino acids. Looked up from germline, CDR1 is SGHAT and CDR2 is FQDESV (reference sequence). V lost 1 base, J lost 8 bases, and 14 bases lay in between. The whole variable domain, filled in from reference TRBV11-1 and TRBJ1-4, reads EAEVAQSPRYKITEKSQAVAFWCDPISGHATLYWYRQILGQGPELLVQFQDESVVDDSQLPKDRFSAERLKGVDSTLKIQPAELGDSAMYLCASSLDGGFGEKLFFGSGTQLSVL.

This sequence joins TRBV27 and TRBJ1-4; D gene unclear. There are 13 residues in the CDR3. CDR1 and CDR2 from the germline V gene are MNHEY and SMNVEV (reference sequence). V dropped 3 bases and J dropped 8 bases, with 10 bases sitting between them. The CDR3 DNA is TGTGCCAGCAGTTTGAGGGTACGCGAAAAACTGTTTTTT. Protein product: CASSLRVREKLFF.

This sequence joins TRBV2 and TRBJ2-2; 7 bases map to TRBD1. Germline trimming cut 4 bases from V and 5 bases from J; bases unmatched to any gene: 13. The length of the CDR3 is 17 residues. CDR1 is SNHLY, CDR2 FYNNEI, per germline. This CDR3 reads CASSGPVRGRGTGELFF. CDR3 bases: TGTGCCAGCAGTGGACCCGTTAGGGGGCGCGGGACCGGGGAGCTGTTTTTT.

The chain links TRBV7-2 to TRBJ2-7, with 12 positions matching TRBD2. The CDR3 extends over 16 amino acids. Germline CDR1 and CDR2: SGHTA and FQGNSA. Losses at the gene ends were 4 bases for V and 3 bases for J; bases not matched to a gene: 7. CDR3 DNA: TGTGCCAGCAGCTCGTCCGGACTAGCGGGACTCTACGAGCAGTACTTC. It specifies CASSSSGLAGLYEQYF.

The rearrangement links TRBV18 to TRBJ2-5, with no clear D. This CDR3 spans 16 amino acids. V was clipped by 5 bases and J by 1 base, with 17 bases between them. The germline gives CDR1 KGHSH, CDR2 LQKENI. This chain's CDR3 is CASSSKAGSFQETQYF. In DNA form, the CDR3 reads TGTGCCAGCTCATCAAAGGCAGGTTCATTCCAAGAGACCCAGTACTTC.

The chain is built from TRBV10-3 and TRBJ1-1; tentatively, D is TRBD1 (5 bases). This CDR3 has 14 residues. CDR1 and CDR2 (germline): ENHRY, SYGVKD. V lost 6 bases, J lost 5 bases, and 16 bases lay in between. CDR3 DNA sequence: TGTGCCATCAGGTCCGGGACCCAAGATACTGAAGCTTTCTTT. It yields the protein CAIRSGTQDTEAFF.

V is TRBV5-1 and J is TRBJ1-3; D unresolved. CDR3 length: 12 residues. V shed 6 bases and J shed 0 bases, with 4 bases lying between them. Germline V gene lookup returns CDR1 SGHRS and CDR2 YFSETQ. The CDR3 DNA reads as TGCGCCAGCACAGGCTCTGGAAACACCATATATTTT. Amino acids: CASTGSGNTIYF.

CDR3 protein: CASSAHLRGGNYGYTF. For the CDR3, the DNA is TGTGCCAGCAGTGCACATTTGAGGGGCGGAAACTATGGCTACACCTTC. The chain is built from TRBV2 and TRBJ1-2; D may be TRBD1 (5 bases). From germline, CDR1 is SNHLY and CDR2 FYNNEI. V shed 4 bases and J shed 2 bases, with 17 bases lying between them. The CDR3 loop spans 16 amino acids.

The rearrangement uses TRBV27 and TRBJ2-1; 8 bases are shared with TRBD2. The CDR3 has 14 residues. The V gene end was trimmed by 6 bases and the J gene end by 2 bases; junction bases not matched to a gene: 3. The germline gives CDR1 MNHEY, CDR2 SMNVEV (reference sequence). CDR3 residues: CASRDGGAYNEQFF. CDR3 bases: TGTGCCAGCAGAGACGGGGGGGCCTACAATGAGCAGTTCTTC.

This clone was seen just once. V and J are TRBV15 and TRBJ2-7, with D maybe TRBD1 (6 bases). There are 15 residues in the CDR3. The germline V gene encodes CDR1 LNHNV and CDR2 YYDKDF (reference sequence). V was clipped by 5 bases and J by 3 bases, with 17 bases between them. This CDR3 is CATSHPTPDSYEQYF. In DNA form, the CDR3 reads TGTGCCACCAGCCACCCTACACCGGACAGCTACGAGCAGTACTTC.

Comment on this clone: This same CDR3 is encoded by further DNA sequences in the sample. This chain uses TRBV3-1 (or the pseudogene TRBV3-2) with TRBJ1-3; D is uncertain. The CDR3 runs 15 residues. The V end was cut by 0 bases, the J end by 3 bases, with 9 bases between. CDR1 is LGHDT and CDR2 is YNNKEL in the germline V gene (reference sequence). CDR3 residues: CASSQEGRVGNTIYF. The CDR3 coding sequence is TGTGCCAGCAGCCAAGAAGGAAGGGTTGGAAACACCATATATTTT.

The chain couples TRBV5-1 to TRBJ2-1; TRBD2 aligns across 12 bases. The junction had 2 bases not matched to a gene; V was cut back by 0 bases and J by 4 bases. This CDR3 has 16 residues. Germline lookup yields CDR1 SGHRS and CDR2 YFSETQ. The CDR3 DNA follows: TGCGCCAGCAGCTTGGAAACTAGCGGGGGGTACAATGAGCAGTTCTTC. Amino acid sequence: CASSLETSGGYNEQFF.

The J gene is TRBJ2-7, the V gene TRBV5-4; 10 nucleotides match TRBD2. Germline-derived CDR1 and CDR2 are SGHNT and YYREEE (reference sequence). This CDR3 comprises 15 residues. V lost 0 bases and J lost 3; bases outside the gene matches: 3. CDR3 amino acids: CASSLELAGHYEQYF. The CDR3 DNA reads as TGTGCCAGCAGCTTGGAACTAGCGGGACACTACGAGCAGTACTTC.

This chain uses TRBV6-6 with TRBJ1-2; D may be TRBD1 (5 bases). V dropped 9 bases and J dropped 4 bases, with 18 bases sitting between them. This CDR3 is built from 14 residues. Germline V lookup: CDR1 MNHNY, CDR2 SVGAGI (reference sequence). The CDR3 reads CASLLGQGGYGYTF. The CDR3 nucleotides are TGTGCCAGTCTCCTAGGGCAGGGCGGCTATGGCTACACCTTC.

This rearrangement joins TRBV19 to TRBJ1-3; TRBD1 agrees at 8 bases. Trimming cost V 5 bases and J 1 base; bases outside gene matches: 10. The CDR3 is 17 amino acids. Germline CDR1 and CDR2: LNHDA and SQIVND (reference sequence). The CDR3 DNA reads TGTGCCAGTAGTCCTTTTGCAGGGGGCTTGTCTGGAAACACCATATATTTT. It yields the protein CASSPFAGGLSGNTIYF.

The rearrangement links TRBV7-9 to TRBJ2-2; TRBD2 agrees at 9 bases. In germline, CDR1 is SEHNR, CDR2 FQNEAQ (reference sequence). The junction had 7 bases not matched to a gene; V was cut back by 5 bases and J by 0 bases. This CDR3 has 17 residues. In nucleotides, the CDR3 is TGTGCCAGCAGCGGACTAGCGCCCTTCTCGAACACCGGGGAGCTGTTTTTT. Protein: CASSGLAPFSNTGELFF.

This chain connects TRBV21-1 to TRBJ2-3; the table's D call of TRBD2 was not tested on the DNA. TRBV21-1 is given as a pseudogene. This CDR3 spans 19 amino acids. CDR3 coding DNA: TGTGCCAGCAGATCTAATCCCCTTGGGCGGGAAAGGAGCACAGATACGCAGTATTTT. Translated, it gives CASRSNPLGRERSTDTQYF.